The 27 T cell receptor beta chains given below trace back to one sample, sequenced in a study of shared clonotypes between healthy human individuals. The data were produced by immunoSEQ multiplex PCR, yet TCRdb's version contains in-frame clones alone and is incomplete. The table has about 770,000 clones, roughly 72% seen once. Sequenced input: memory CD4+ T cells sorted from blood. Subset defined: CD45RA-negative fraction. The receptors shown here come from a woman between 25 and 40 years old in good health.

The V call is TRBV6-5, the J call TRBJ1-3; D uncertain. V lost 7 bases and J lost 2, with 12 bases in between. This CDR3 comprises 14 residues. CDR1 is MNHEY, CDR2 SVGAGI, per germline. In nucleotides, the CDR3 is TGTGCCAGCATCCCCCCGGGAGCTGGAAACACCATATATTTT. Translated: CASIPPGAGNTIYF.

On this clone itself: Within the sample, other DNA sequences also encode this same CDR3. The rearrangement joins TRBV2 to TRBJ2-7, with D maybe TRBD1 (6 bases). This CDR3 has 14 residues. V lost 6 bases and J 1 base, leaving 13 bases between the germline ends. Germline assignment: CDR1 SNHLY and CDR2 FYNNEI. This chain's CDR3 is CASRPGQRSYEQYF. CDR3 nucleotides: TGTGCCAGCAGGCCGGGACAAAGATCCTACGAGCAGTACTTC.

The J gene is TRBJ2-7, the V gene TRBV9; 11 bases line up with TRBD2. Losses at the gene ends were 4 bases for V and 4 bases for J; bases not matched to a gene: 10. CDR1 and CDR2 (germline): SGDLS, YYNGEE. This CDR3 contains 16 residues. The CDR3 region is CASSPDLAGGRYEQYF. In DNA form, the CDR3 reads TGTGCCAGCAGCCCCGATCTAGCGGGAGGAAGATACGAGCAGTACTTC.

The chain couples TRBV19 to TRBJ2-7; 10 nucleotides agree with TRBD2. Germline loops: CDR1 LNHDA, CDR2 SQIVND (reference sequence). The CDR3 contains 15 residues. Trimming removed 7 bases from V and 0 bases from J; junction bases left unmatched: 6. CDR3 DNA: TGTGCCAGTACCTCGGTAGCGGGAGGCTCCTACGAGCAGTACTTC. It encodes CASTSVAGGSYEQYF.

The chain combines TRBV28 with TRBJ2-2, with unresolved D. V lost 6 bases, J lost 0 bases, and 11 bases lay in between. Per the germline V gene, CDR1 is MDHEN and CDR2 is SYDVKM. The CDR3 length is 15 residues. The CDR3 protein is CASRGLFANTGELFF. CDR3 nucleotide sequence: TGTGCCAGCAGGGGCCTATTCGCGAACACCGGGGAGCTGTTTTTT.

This clone was recorded once. It may be a read error: a sequence one base away is much more abundant. V usage is TRBV5-1 and J usage is TRBJ2-1; D may be TRBD1 or TRBD2 (5 bases each). Trimming stripped 0 bases from V and 8 bases from J, with 9 bases between. CDR3 length equals 13 residues. Per germline, CDR1 SGHRS and CDR2 YFSETQ. The CDR3 here is CASSLARDHEQFF. In DNA, the CDR3 is TGCGCCAGCAGCTTGGCCAGGGACCATGAGCAGTTCTTC. The whole variable domain, remainder taken from reference TRBV5-1 and TRBJ2-1, is KAGVTQTPRYLIKTRGQQVTLSCSPISGHRSVSWYQQTPGQGLQFLFEYFSETQRNKGNFPGRFSGRQFSNSRSEMNVSTLELGDSALYLCASSLARDHEQFFGPGTRLTVL.

The CDR3 DNA reads TGTGCCAGCAGTTTAGGGGGCAGGTTGTACACTGAAGCTTTCTTT. Its protein is CASSLGGRLYTEAFF. The chain employs TRBV28 and TRBJ1-1; TRBD1 might be the D (6 bases). Germline lookup yields CDR1 MDHEN and CDR2 SYDVKM. This CDR3 spans 15 amino acids. The V end was cut by 2 bases, the J end by 3 bases, with 13 bases between.

This chain uses TRBV30 with TRBJ1-4; D is unclear. V lost 2 bases, J lost 2 bases, and 9 bases lay in between. The CDR3 has 14 residues. Germline CDR1 GTSNPN, CDR2 SVGIG (reference sequence). CDR3 sequence: CAWSRVFTNEKLFF. CDR3 coding DNA: TGTGCCTGGAGTAGGGTTTTCACTAATGAAAAACTGTTTTTT.

In this sample, this clone turned up a few times. The CDR3 here is CASSPGQVVGEKLFF. The CDR3 DNA sequence: TGTGCCAGCAGCCCAGGACAGGTCGTCGGAGAAAAACTGTTTTTT. V usage is TRBV2 and J usage is TRBJ1-4, with 7 bases that match TRBD1. The V gene's germline CDR1 is SNHLY and CDR2 FYNNEI. V lost 6 bases and J lost 8; bases outside the gene matches: 12. The length of the CDR3 is 15 residues.

The chain recombines TRBV5-1 with TRBJ2-5; D tentatively fits TRBD1 or TRBD2 (6 bases each). The germline V and J ends were trimmed by 4 bases and 2 bases, with 15 bases remaining between them. CDR1 SGHRS and CDR2 YFSETQ come from the germline V gene. The CDR3 is 15 amino acids. For the CDR3, the DNA is TGCGCCAGCAGCCGGGGGCTTGGGGCACAAGAGACCCAGTACTTC. Amino acids: CASSRGLGAQETQYF.

The J gene is TRBJ2-7, the V gene TRBV30; D call uncertain. V lost 5 bases, J lost 0 bases, and 14 bases lay in between. Germline lookup yields CDR1 GTSNPN and CDR2 SVGIG (reference sequence). The CDR3 runs to 14 residues. CDR3 in amino acids: CAWALGPISYEQYF. In DNA form, the CDR3 reads TGTGCCTGGGCGCTCGGCCCTATCTCCTACGAGCAGTACTTC. The full variable domain, rest sourced from reference TRBV30 and TRBJ2-7, is SQTIHQWPATLVQPVGSPLSLECTVEGTSNPNLYWYRQAAGRGLQLLFYSVGIGQISSEVPQNLSASRPQDRQFILSSKKLLLSDSGFYLCAWALGPISYEQYFGPGTRLTVT.

This clone was picked up a small number of times. The J gene is TRBJ2-2, the V gene TRBV25-1; TRBD2 matches at 11 bases. J gave up 5 bases and V 6 bases, and 5 bases lay outside the gene matches. The CDR3 covers 15 residues. The V gene's germline CDR1 is MGHDK and CDR2 SYGVNS. CDR3 region: CASSSIAGGTGELFF. For the CDR3, the DNA is TGTGCCAGCAGCTCCATAGCGGGAGGGACCGGGGAGCTGTTTTTT.

V is TRBV5-1 and J is TRBJ2-5; D perhaps matches TRBD1 (5 bases). Germline CDR1 SGHRS, CDR2 YFSETQ. This CDR3 spans 15 amino acids. V shed 3 bases and J shed 4 bases, with 16 bases lying between them. The CDR3 protein is CASSSVGVMTETQYF. CDR3 in DNA: TGCGCCAGCAGCTCGGTAGGGGTAATGACAGAGACCCAGTACTTC.

This clone was seen only once. A read error may be the cause here, since a much bigger clone is one base away. This rearrangement joins TRBV5-6 to TRBJ2-2, with D uncertain. The CDR3 spans 15 residues. Trimming cost V 0 bases and J 7 bases, with 13 bases left between them. The germline V gene has CDR1 SGHDT and CDR2 YYEEEE. The CDR3 sequence is CASSLGAVRNGELFF. The CDR3 bases are TGTGCCAGCAGCTTGGGGGCCGTGAGGAACGGGGAGCTGTTTTTT.

This chain connects TRBV5-1 to TRBJ1-3; unclear D gene. V shed 1 base and J shed 4 bases, with 15 bases lying between them. From germline, CDR1 is SGHRS and CDR2 YFSETQ. This CDR3 has 16 residues. The CDR3 sequence: CASSLISESAGNTIYF. The CDR3 region has the DNA TGCGCCAGCAGCTTGATCAGTGAGAGCGCCGGAAACACCATATATTTT.

In this sample, this clone turned up a few times. The rearrangement links TRBV6-1 to TRBJ1-5; the D is unclear. This CDR3 is built from 14 residues. Germline CDR1 MNHNS, CDR2 SASEGT. V lost 8 bases, J lost 5 bases, and 16 bases lay in between. Here the CDR3 DNA reads TGTGCCAGCCGGGAGGCGGATTTTTATCAGCCCCAGCATTTT. Protein: CASREADFYQPQHF.

The J gene is TRBJ2-3, the V gene TRBV27; a possible D gene is TRBD2 (6 bases). Per germline, CDR1 MNHEY and CDR2 SMNVEV (reference sequence). The CDR3 is 14 amino acids. With 3 bases removed from V and 4 bases from J, the gap between germline ends came to 11 bases. The CDR3 DNA reads as TGTGCCAGCAGTTTCCACTGGGGGGCAGATACGCAGTATTTT. Translating gives CASSFHWGADTQYF.

In this sample, this clone turned up a few times. The rearrangement joins TRBV11-1 to TRBJ1-1, with D tentatively TRBD1 (6 bases). Trimming stripped 5 bases from V and 1 base from J, with 8 bases between. The germline V gene encodes CDR1 SGHAT and CDR2 FQDESV (reference sequence). The CDR3 runs 13 residues. CDR3 in DNA: TGTGCCAGCAGCCGACAGGAGAACACTGAAGCTTTCTTT. Its protein product is CASSRQENTEAFF.

The chain links TRBV10-2 to TRBJ2-3, with 13 bases fitting TRBD2. The CDR3 runs to 16 residues. Germline V gene sequence: CDR1 WSHSY, CDR2 SAAADI. V was pared by 10 bases and J by 2 bases, with 9 bases of the junction left unmatched. The CDR3 region is CATTRLAGGLTDTQYF. Here the CDR3 DNA reads TGCGCCACAACCAGACTAGCGGGAGGTCTCACAGATACGCAGTATTTT.

The rearrangement joins TRBV5-1 to TRBJ1-2; 8 bases are shared with TRBD1. The CDR3 extends over 16 amino acids. Trimming at V came to 4 bases and at J to 4 bases, leaving 12 bases not matched to a gene. From germline, CDR1 is SGHRS and CDR2 YFSETQ. This CDR3 is CASSLQGGTGGYGYTF. The CDR3 DNA reads as TGCGCCAGCAGCCTACAGGGGGGGACAGGTGGCTATGGCTACACCTTC.

Regarding this clone: The sample contains more than one DNA sequence encoding this CDR3. The genes are TRBV18 and TRBJ2-5; D possibly corresponds to TRBD1 (6 bases). Trimming took off 3 bases at V and 2 bases at J, with 13 bases between the two ends. Germline V gene data show CDR1 as KGHSH and CDR2 as LQKENI. CDR3 length: 15 amino acids. In DNA, the CDR3 is TGTGCCAGCTCACCTTCCGGACAGCGTCAAGAGACCCAGTACTTC. This translates into CASSPSGQRQETQYF.

In this sample, this clone turned up a few times. The chain links TRBV7-3 to TRBJ2-1, with TRBD2 as a possible D gene (5 bases). Trimming left V 5 bases short and J 7 bases short, with 21 bases between. The CDR3 runs to 16 residues. CDR1 is SGHTA, CDR2 FQGTGA, per germline. The CDR3 nucleotides read TGTGCCAGCAGCAAAAATCGTGAGAGTCGGAGGAATGAGCAGTTCTTC. Translated: CASSKNRESRRNEQFF.

This clone turned up a few times. The gene calls are TRBV7-2 and TRBJ1-1; possible D gene TRBD1, 6 bases. The CDR3 runs to 16 residues. The V end was cut by 6 bases, the J end by 8 bases, with 25 bases between. The germline V gene has CDR1 SGHTA and CDR2 FQGNSA. CDR3 nucleotide sequence: TGTGCCAGCAGTACTAAGTTCGGGGGGCCAGGTAGGGAAGCTTTCTTT. The encoded protein is CASSTKFGGPGREAFF.

On this clone: One base away lies a much larger clone, so this may be a sequencing read error. This sample also contains other DNA sequences that code for the same CDR3. The rearrangement uses TRBV7-9 and TRBJ2-7; D not resolved. Germline V lookup: CDR1 SEHNR, CDR2 FQNEAQ (reference sequence). The CDR3 has 12 residues. V lost 1 base and J 1 base, leaving 2 bases between the germline ends. This chain's CDR3 is CASSLGSYEQYF. The CDR3 coding sequence is TGTGCCAGCAGCTTAGGGTCCTACGAGCAGTACTTC.

Details on this clone: Other DNA sequences in the sample encode the same CDR3. The CDR3 reads CASSFLSYEQYF. As DNA, the CDR3 is TGTGCCAGCAGTTTTCTCTCCTACGAGCAGTACTTC. This chain uses TRBV28 with TRBJ2-7; no clear D. This CDR3 spans 12 amino acids. Germline V gene data show CDR1 as MDHEN and CDR2 as SYDVKM. The germline V and J ends were trimmed by 3 bases and 0 bases, with 3 bases remaining between them.

The chain links TRBV10-2 to TRBJ1-5; D is undetermined. Germline lookup yields CDR1 WSHSY and CDR2 SAAADI. With 8 bases removed from V and 5 bases from J, the gap between germline ends came to 13 bases. The CDR3 extends over 13 amino acids. The CDR3 nucleotides read TGCGCCAGCGGTTTCAACTGGGATCAGCCCCAGCATTTT. Encoded protein: CASGFNWDQPQHF.

The chain is built from TRBV30 and TRBJ1-5; maybe TRBD1 (6 bases). The CDR3 loop spans 15 amino acids. Trimming stripped 2 bases from V and 4 bases from J, with 15 bases between. Germline values: CDR1 GTSNPN, CDR2 SVGIG (reference sequence). The CDR3 is CAWSPTGRGNQPQHF. The CDR3 nucleotides read TGTGCCTGGAGTCCGACGGGCAGGGGAAATCAGCCCCAGCATTTT.